This T cell receptor (beta chain) stems from a study of early stage breast cancer tumors (dated by TCRdb to the late 2010s). At the level of the whole study: Of the approximately 15 invasive breast tumors, 12 to 13 were found to be estrogen receptor-positive, progesterone receptor-positive and HER2-negative. About 65% of the 12 ER+/PR+/HER2- tumors were invasive ductal carcinomas, while the other four were invasive lobular carcinomas. On average, each sample had 9 to 10-fold read coverage. The samples as a whole yielded some 2,700,000 detected templates, corresponding to about 1 million unique clonotypes.

Every sample was amplified as two independent genomic DNA replicates, using roughly 0.5 ug for blood and approximately 1.5 ug for tumor or normal breast. Following the manufacturer's instructions, the ImmunoSeq Intro kit was used to carry out TCRB sequencing on genomic DNA. Multiplex PCR was run for 31 cycles using proprietary primers and spike-in control sequences for absolute quantification. An 87-bp fragment spanning the CDR3 and flanking V and J genes was sequenced with single-end 150-bp reads. Seven samples, with two replicates for each sample, were multiplexed per lane of an Illumina MiSeq using version 3.0 chemistry. Per the original workflow: Raw data were processed with the vendor's proprietary pipeline, and both replicates were merged into a single result per sample. To define clonotypes, the study grouped productive rearrangements that shared the V-gene family, CDR3 amino acid sequence and J-gene segment. Clonality was computed as 1 minus the normalized Shannon entropy (Pielou evenness) of TCRB abundances. To estimate T cell density, the total number of templates was divided by the input cell count, which was inferred from how much DNA went in. Total repertoire diversity and clonality were estimated with Recon using default parameters. A clonotype counted as tumor-enriched if its abundance in tumor exceeded 0.1% and was at least 32-fold higher than its abundance in normal breast. The clones in this table, taken by TCRdb from immuneACCESS, are in-frame only. Not every clone is retained; where verified, under half of the shortfall comes from an unresolved V gene, and the cause of the rest is unknown. D and trimming come from the DNA, and the V and J calls and clone size come from that table. The sample yields 50,000 to 65,000 clones; 85% to 95% were counted once. 5% of the sample lies in the top ten.

Cut back by 4 bases and 3 bases, the V and J ends lie 13 bases apart. The CDR3, from cysteine to phenylalanine, totals 14 residues. Only CDR3 DNA is held: 42 bases, read in frame from base 1. Based on the germline V gene, the CDR1 and CDR2 sequences are SGHDT and YYEEEE. The study profiled bulk TCR beta-chain repertoires in matched peripheral blood, tumor and adjacent normal breast tissue taken from some 15 patients with early-stage breast cancer. Before surgery, roughly 5-10 mL of whole blood was collected in EDTA tubes and processed within 2 hours. Peripheral blood mononuclear cells were isolated by Ficoll-Paque centrifugation in SepMate-50 tubes. PBMCs were cryopreserved in approximately 90% FBS with roughly 10% DMSO in aliquots of 2 to 4 million cells and stored in liquid nitrogen. The Qiagen AllPrep DNA/RNA Mini kit was used for genomic DNA extraction. A remark on this clone: Its antigen is currently not known. Qualities for individual bases were not recorded, and no much larger clone is one base off.

Overall study results and their limits: Analysis by tumor subtype was prevented by the small cohort size. Greater similarity was observed between blood and normal breast repertoires than between blood and tumor repertoires, and tumor was distinguished from normal in about 90% of the 16 patients when each tissue was compared with blood. Enriched TCRB sequences shared across patients were mostly commonly generated sequences, unlikely to play an important role in the tumor microenvironment. Compared with adjacent normal breast tissue, tumors had approximately 2.5-fold higher T cell density and higher clonality. Sequencing bulk genomic DNA from unsorted cells could not capture chain pairing or functional markers like CD4, CD8 and FOXP3.

This chain is built from TRBV5-6 and TRBJ1-1; TRBD1 is a possible D gene, resting on 5 matching bases. The sequencing sample was made of blood. This clonotype originated in a person between 65 and 80 years old with breast cancer. The CDR3 protein is CASSPPGGDTEAFF. The nucleotides read TGTGCCAGCAGCCCGCCGGGGGGGGACACTGAAGCTTTCTTT.